This TCR beta chain was profiled in a study of molecular identifiers for immune sequencing clone quantification. V was clipped by 1 base and J by 8 bases, with 15 bases between them. Germline V gene lookup returns CDR1 MGHRA and CDR2 YSYEKL. This CDR3 comprises 15 residues. This clonotype was detected only a few times. Each CDR3 protein is one row after TCRdb ran MiXCR on the PCR reads. Of fewer than 45,000 distinct CDR3 sequences listed, 19% are singletons. This sequence was found in a human donor in good health. Some libraries in this study had Jurkat cell RNA spiked in. The chain recombines TRBV4-1 with TRBJ2-1; D not resolved. Material for sequencing was naive CD8+ T cells from blood, with Jurkat cell RNA spiked in. Noted subset: FACS-sorted CD8+CD4-CCR7+CD45RA+ naive T cells. CDR3 DNA sequence: TGCGCCAGCAGCCAAGCGGGCCTAGTGTTCGATGAGCAGTTCTTC. This gives the protein CASSQAGLVFDEQFF.